These T cell receptor beta chains were read from a single sample in a study of technical replicates of blood from a few donors. Profiled with immunoSEQ multiplex PCR; TCRdb holds only in-frame clones, not every one. The sample contains about 88,000 clones, less than 95% of which appear only once. The sequenced sample consisted of T cells isolated from PBMCs. All receptors come from a human donor in good health. CDR3s include the opening cysteine and the closing phenylalanine or tryptophan. The D gene is left open where the match is weak. Rows may omit the clone size; those that give it use once, few, many or a size class.

V: TRBV5-6; D: TRBD1; size: once; J: TRBJ2-1; CDR3: CASSFNRGRLYNEQFF; DNA: TGTGCCAGCAGCTTCAACAGGGGCCGACTTTACAATGAGCAGTTCTTC
V: TRBV2; D: -; size: -; J: TRBJ2-4; CDR3: CASEALAKNIQYF; DNA: TGTGCCAGTGAGGCCCTAGCCAAAAACATTCAGTACTTC
V: TRBV4-1; D: -; size: -; J: TRBJ2-7; CDR3: CASSQGVWQGEISYEQYF; DNA: TGCGCCAGCAGCCAAGGGGTTTGGCAGGGTGAGATCTCCTACGAGCAGTACTTC
V: TRBV28; D: -; size: -; J: TRBJ1-3; CDR3: CASGAISGNTIYF; DNA: TGTGCCAGCGGGGCCATCTCTGGAAACACCATATATTTT
V: TRBV4-1; D: -; size: -; J: TRBJ1-1; CDR3: CASSHQNLFRENTEAFF; DNA: TGCGCCAGCAGCCACCAAAACCTGTTCAGGGAGAACACTGAAGCTTTCTTT
V: TRBV5-4; D: TRBD2; size: -; J: TRBJ2-3; CDR3: CASSLGTSGRADTQYF; DNA: TGTGCCAGCAGCCTCGGGACTAGCGGGAGGGCAGATACGCAGTATTTT
V: TRBV10-1; D: -; size: -; J: TRBJ2-7; CDR3: CASSDRRRPYEQYF; DNA: TGCGCCAGCAGTGACCGTAGGAGGCCTTACGAGCAGTACTTC
V: TRBV27; D: -; size: -; J: TRBJ2-1; CDR3: CASSPIGPFDVNEQFF; DNA: TGTGCCAGCAGCCCCATTGGGCCATTCGATGTCAATGAGCAGTTCTTC
V: TRBV28; D: -; size: -; J: TRBJ2-3; CDR3: CASSLQGFADTQYF; DNA: TGTGCCAGCAGTTTACAGGGCTTCGCAGATACGCAGTATTTT
V: TRBV9; D: -; size: -; J: TRBJ2-7; CDR3: CASGGSSSYEQYF; DNA: TGTGCCAGCGGAGGGAGTTCTAGCTACGAGCAGTACTTC
V: TRBV5-1; D: TRBD2; size: -; J: TRBJ2-3; CDR3: CASSPKSGAPTDTQYF; DNA: TGCGCCAGCAGCCCGAAAAGCGGGGCTCCCACAGATACGCAGTATTTT
V: TRBV28; D: -; size: -; J: TRBJ1-5; CDR3: CASSLDLVRKPEKRYSNQPQHF; DNA: TGTGCCAGCAGTTTAGATTTAGTACGCAAACCCGAAAAGAGATATAGCAATCAGCCCCAGCATTTT
V: TRBV27; D: TRBD1; size: once; J: TRBJ2-2; CDR3: CASSLSFRTGGGGELFF; DNA: TGTGCCAGCAGTTTATCGTTTAGAACAGGGGGCGGCGGGGAGCTGTTTTTT
V: TRBV6-5; D: -; size: -; J: TRBJ1-3; CDR3: CASSVSLSSGNTIYF; DNA: TGTGCCAGCAGTGTCTCCCTGAGCTCTGGAAACACCATATATTTT
V: TRBV5-1; D: -; size: -; J: TRBJ2-5; CDR3: CASRASDQETQYF; DNA: TGCGCCAGCAGGGCCAGCGACCAAGAGACCCAGTACTTC
V: TRBV27; D: TRBD1; size: -; J: TRBJ2-6; CDR3: CASSSRGLGANVLTF; DNA: TGTGCCAGCAGCAGTAGGGGGCTCGGGGCCAACGTCCTGACTTTC
V: TRBV5-1; D: -; size: -; J: TRBJ2-7; CDR3: CASSRRQEDYEQYF; DNA: TGCGCCAGCAGCCGTAGACAGGAGGACTACGAGCAGTACTTC